This T cell receptor beta chain derives from a study of patients and donors after allogeneic stem cell transplantation. This CDR3 contains 16 residues. V was cut by 0 bases and J by 0 bases, with 12 bases left in between. Germline loops: CDR1 LGHNA, CDR2 YSLEER. TCRdb independently ran MiXCR on the RT-PCR reads; one entry per CDR3 protein. This sample has roughly 190,000 distinct CDR3 sequences, with 40% to 45% found just once. The TCR sequence derives from a human donor who was either an allogeneic HSCT recipient or a stem cell or donor lymphocyte infusion donor (not recorded which). It is not recorded whose cells these are; they may come from a transplant donor. This chain uses TRBV4-3 with TRBJ2-7; D is ambiguous. Sequenced: blood, either unsorted or a sorted T cell fraction (not recorded which). The CDR3 region has the DNA TGCGCCAGCAGCCAAGAAAGGCGCCCGACCTCCTACGAGCAGTACTTC. Translated, it gives CASSQERRPTSYEQYF.